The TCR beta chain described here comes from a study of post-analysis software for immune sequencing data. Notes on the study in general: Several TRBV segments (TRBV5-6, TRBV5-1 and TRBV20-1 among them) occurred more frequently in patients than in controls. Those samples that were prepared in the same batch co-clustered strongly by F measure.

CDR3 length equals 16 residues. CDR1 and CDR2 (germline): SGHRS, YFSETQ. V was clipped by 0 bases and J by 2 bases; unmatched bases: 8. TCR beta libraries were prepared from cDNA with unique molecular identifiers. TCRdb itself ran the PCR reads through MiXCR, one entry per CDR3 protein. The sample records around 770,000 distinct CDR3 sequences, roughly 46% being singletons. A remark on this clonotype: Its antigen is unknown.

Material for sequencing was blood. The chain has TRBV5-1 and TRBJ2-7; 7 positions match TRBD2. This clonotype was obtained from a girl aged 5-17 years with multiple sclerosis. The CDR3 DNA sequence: TGCGCCAGCAGCTTGGTTCCCAGCGGGATCCCCTACGAGCAGTACTTC. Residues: CASSLVPSGIPYEQYF.